A selection of T cell receptor beta chains follows, all from one sample in a study of T-cell memory formation after mild COVID-19. MiXCR, applied by TCRdb to the 5' RACE reads, yields one record per CDR3 protein. The sample lists more than 70,000 distinct CDR3 sequences, about 14% occurring once. The specimen was PBMCs or a T cell subset sorted from them (not recorded which). The receptor source for this set is an adult woman who had mild COVID-19 (a few samples of this study predate the infection). Cell type and time point are not known. Each CDR3 is given with its conserved first and last residue. The D gene is left open where the match is weak. Clone sizes are given selectively: once, few, many, or a class where the clone is expanded.

D: .; V: TRBV4-1; size: .; J: TRBJ2-1; DNA: TGCGCCAGCAGCCAGGACCTAGGTGGGGGGGCGAAGCAGTTCTTC; CDR3: CASSQDLGGGAKQFF
D: .; V: TRBV7-9; size: .; J: TRBJ2-7; DNA: TGTGCCAGCAGTTTGGGGGGTCGCGAGCAGTACTTC; CDR3: CASSLGGREQYF
D: .; V: TRBV7-2; size: .; J: TRBJ2-3; DNA: TGTGCCAGCAGCGTTTATACCGCAGATACGCAGTATTTT; CDR3: CASSVYTADTQYF
D: .; V: TRBV12-3/TRBV12-4; size: .; J: TRBJ1-5; DNA: TGTGCCAGCAGTTTAGCAGGGTGGCGGGATCAGCCCCAGCATTTT; CDR3: CASSLAGWRDQPQHF
D: .; V: TRBV6-5; size: .; J: TRBJ1-1; DNA: TGTGCCAGCAGTTACGGGGGGGGGCTCGGCACTGAAGCTTTCTTT; CDR3: CASSYGGGLGTEAFF
D: TRBD1; V: TRBV20-1; size: few; J: TRBJ1-4; DNA: TGCAGTGCTAAGACGTTATCGGGACAGGGGAATGAAAAACTGTTTTTT; CDR3: CSAKTLSGQGNEKLFF
D: .; V: TRBV5-1; size: few; J: TRBJ1-4; DNA: TGCGCCAGCAGCTTGTACAGGGAGGCGACTAATGAAAAACTGTTTTTT; CDR3: CASSLYREATNEKLFF
D: .; V: TRBV20-1; size: .; J: TRBJ2-3; DNA: TGCAGTGCCACCGTGTACGGGCCCACAGATACGCAGTATTTT; CDR3: CSATVYGPTDTQYF
D: TRBD2; V: TRBV7-2; size: .; J: TRBJ2-1; DNA: TGTGCCAGCAGCTTAATTAGCGGGGGCCTCTCCTACAATGAGCAGTTCTTC; CDR3: CASSLISGGLSYNEQFF
D: TRBD1; V: TRBV5-8; size: .; J: TRBJ2-6; DNA: TGTGCCCCGCGACAGGGGCCCCGATCTGGGGCCAACCTCCTGACTTTC; CDR3: CAPRQGPRSGANLLTF
D: .; V: TRBV12-5; size: .; J: TRBJ2-3; DNA: TGTGCTAGTGGTCTAGGCGCAGATACGCAGTATTTT; CDR3: CASGLGADTQYF
D: TRBD1; V: TRBV4-1; size: .; J: TRBJ1-1; DNA: TGCGCCAGCAGGGACGTTACAGGGGAGAACACTGAAGCTTTCTTT; CDR3: CASRDVTGENTEAFF
D: .; V: TRBV7-9; size: few; J: TRBJ1-2; DNA: TGTGCCAGCCAAGATGAAGCGTATGGCTACACCTTC; CDR3: CASQDEAYGYTF
D: .; V: TRBV12-3/TRBV12-4; size: many; J: TRBJ2-1; DNA: TGTGCCAGCAGTCCCCACCTGGCCTTCGGGGATGAGCAGTTCTTC; CDR3: CASSPHLAFGDEQFF
D: .; V: TRBV7-9; size: .; J: TRBJ2-7; DNA: TGTGCCAGCAGCTTGGCTGTCTCCTACGAGCAGTACTTC; CDR3: CASSLAVSYEQYF
D: TRBD1; V: TRBV11-3; size: .; J: TRBJ2-1; DNA: TGTGCCAGCAGCACCTCCGGGACAGTTTACAATGAGCAGTTCTTC; CDR3: CASSTSGTVYNEQFF
D: .; V: TRBV29-1; size: .; J: TRBJ2-7; DNA: TGCAGCGTTGAGGCTAGCGAAAACTACGAGCAGTACTTC; CDR3: CSVEASENYEQYF